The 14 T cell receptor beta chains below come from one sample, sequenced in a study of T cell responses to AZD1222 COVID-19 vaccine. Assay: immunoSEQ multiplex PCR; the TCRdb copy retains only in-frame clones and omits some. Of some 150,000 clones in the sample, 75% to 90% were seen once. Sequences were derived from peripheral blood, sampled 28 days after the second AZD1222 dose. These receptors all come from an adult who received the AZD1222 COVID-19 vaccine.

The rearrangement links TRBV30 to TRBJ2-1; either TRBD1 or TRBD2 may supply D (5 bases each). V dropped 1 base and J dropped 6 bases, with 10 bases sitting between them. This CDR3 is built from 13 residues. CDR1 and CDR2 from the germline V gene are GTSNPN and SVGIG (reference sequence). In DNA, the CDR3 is TGTGCCTGGAGTGCACACGGGACCAATGAGCAGTTCTTC. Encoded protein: CAWSAHGTNEQFF. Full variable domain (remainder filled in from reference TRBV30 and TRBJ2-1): SQTIHQWPATLVQPVGSPLSLECTVEGTSNPNLYWYRQAAGRGLQLLFYSVGIGQISSEVPQNLSASRPQDRQFILSSKKLLLSDSGFYLCAWSAHGTNEQFFGPGTRLTVL.

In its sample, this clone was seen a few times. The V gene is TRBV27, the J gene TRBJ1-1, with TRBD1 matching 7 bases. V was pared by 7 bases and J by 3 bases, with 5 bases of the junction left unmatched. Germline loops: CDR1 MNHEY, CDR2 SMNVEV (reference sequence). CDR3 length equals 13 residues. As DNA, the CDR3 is TGTGCCAGCACAGGGGGGACGGACACTGAAGCTTTCTTT. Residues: CASTGGTDTEAFF.

Here the CDR3 DNA reads TGCGCCAGCAGAATTAACATCGGGGGCGGGACTGAAGCTTTCTTT. It yields the protein CASRINIGGGTEAFF. This sequence joins TRBV4-1 and TRBJ1-1; D is possibly TRBD1 (6 bases). CDR1 is MGHRA and CDR2 is YSYEKL in the germline V gene. The CDR3 covers 15 residues. Trimming removed 6 bases from V and 5 bases from J, with 19 bases in between.

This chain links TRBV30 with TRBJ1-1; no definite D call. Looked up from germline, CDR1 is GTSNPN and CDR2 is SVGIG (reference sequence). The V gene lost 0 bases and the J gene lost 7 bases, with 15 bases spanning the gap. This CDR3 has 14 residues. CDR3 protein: CAWSVLPYSGEAFF. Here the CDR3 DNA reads TGTGCCTGGAGTGTACTCCCATATTCGGGTGAAGCTTTCTTT.

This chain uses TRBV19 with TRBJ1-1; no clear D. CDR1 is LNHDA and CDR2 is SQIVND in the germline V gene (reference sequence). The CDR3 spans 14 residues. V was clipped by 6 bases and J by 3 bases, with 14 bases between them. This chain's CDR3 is CASSNLGRDTEAFF. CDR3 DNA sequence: TGTGCCAGTAGCAACCTTGGGAGGGACACTGAAGCTTTCTTT.

The CDR3 coding sequence is TGTGCCAGCAGGAGGGACAGGCTGAATGAAAAACTGTTTTTT. This sequence encodes CASRRDRLNEKLFF. The J gene is TRBJ1-4, the V gene TRBV28, with 8 positions matching TRBD1. Per the germline V gene, CDR1 is MDHEN and CDR2 is SYDVKM. The CDR3 sequence is 14 residues long. V was clipped by 6 bases and J by 5 bases; unmatched bases: 5.

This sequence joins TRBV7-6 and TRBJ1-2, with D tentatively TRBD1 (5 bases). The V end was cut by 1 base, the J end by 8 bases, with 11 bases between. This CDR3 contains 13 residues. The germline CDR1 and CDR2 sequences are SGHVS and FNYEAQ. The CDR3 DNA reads TGTGCCAGCAGCTTAGATAAAGGGGAAGGCTACACCTTC. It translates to CASSLDKGEGYTF.

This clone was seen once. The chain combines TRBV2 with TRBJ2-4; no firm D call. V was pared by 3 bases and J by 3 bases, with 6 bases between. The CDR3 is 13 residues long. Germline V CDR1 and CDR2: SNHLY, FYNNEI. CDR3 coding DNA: TGTGCCAGCAGTGAGGTGCTCAAAAACATTCAGTACTTC. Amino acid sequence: CASSEVLKNIQYF.

The CDR3 DNA is TGTGCCAGCAGCTTGGGGCCAGGGGTGAACACTGAAGCTTTCTTT. Translation gives CASSLGPGVNTEAFF. The chain uses TRBV5-5 and TRBJ1-1; possibly TRBD1 for D (6 bases). Germline V lookup: CDR1 SGHKS, CDR2 YYEKEE (reference sequence). V lost 0 bases, J lost 0 bases, and 9 bases lay in between. The CDR3 is 15 residues long.

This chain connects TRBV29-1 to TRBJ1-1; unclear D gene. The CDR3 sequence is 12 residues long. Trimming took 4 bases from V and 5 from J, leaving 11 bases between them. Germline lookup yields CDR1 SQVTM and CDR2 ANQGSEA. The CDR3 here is CSVVYGRTEAFF. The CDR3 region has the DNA TGCAGCGTTGTCTATGGGAGAACTGAAGCTTTCTTT.

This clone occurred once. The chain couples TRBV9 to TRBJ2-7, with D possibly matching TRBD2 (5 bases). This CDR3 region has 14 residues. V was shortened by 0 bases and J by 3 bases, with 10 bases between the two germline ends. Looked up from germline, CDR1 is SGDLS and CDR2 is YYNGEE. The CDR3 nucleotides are TGTGCCAGCAGCGTAGATTCTAGCCACTACGAGCAGTACTTC. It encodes CASSVDSSHYEQYF.

The CDR3 DNA is TGTGCCATCAGTGAGTCACCCGAGACCCAGTACTTC. This encodes CAISESPETQYF. The chain combines TRBV10-3 with TRBJ2-5; D is ambiguous. CDR1 and CDR2 from the germline V gene are ENHRY and SYGVKD. The CDR3 contains 12 residues. Trimming cost V 0 bases and J 5 bases, with 4 bases left between them.

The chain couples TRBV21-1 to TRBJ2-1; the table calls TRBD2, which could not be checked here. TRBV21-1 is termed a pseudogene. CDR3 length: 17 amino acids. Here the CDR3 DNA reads TGTGCCAGCAGCCTGCGGACTAGCGGGAACTCCTACAATGAGCAGTTCTTC. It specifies CASSLRTSGNSYNEQFF.

The CDR3 DNA follows: TGTGCCAGCAGCCCGGCGGGGGGTTACAATGAGCAGTTCTTC. Its protein product is CASSPAGGYNEQFF. V usage is TRBV11-3 and J usage is TRBJ2-1; 8 bases fit TRBD2. The junction had 4 bases not matched to a gene; V was cut back by 5 bases and J by 4 bases. From germline, CDR1 is SGHNT and CDR2 YENEEA. The CDR3 spans 14 residues.